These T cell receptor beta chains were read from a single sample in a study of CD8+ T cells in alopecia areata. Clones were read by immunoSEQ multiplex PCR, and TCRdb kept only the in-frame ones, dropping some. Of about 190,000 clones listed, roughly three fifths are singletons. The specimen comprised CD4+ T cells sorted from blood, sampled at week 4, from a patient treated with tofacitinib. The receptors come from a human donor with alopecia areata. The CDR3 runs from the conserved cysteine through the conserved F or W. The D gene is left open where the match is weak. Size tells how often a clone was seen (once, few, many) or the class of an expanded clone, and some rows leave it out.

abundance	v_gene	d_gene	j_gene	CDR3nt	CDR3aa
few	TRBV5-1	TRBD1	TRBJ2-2	TGCGCCAGCAGCTTGACAGGGGCCACCGGGGAGCTGTTTTTT	CASSLTGATGELFF
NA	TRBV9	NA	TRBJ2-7	TGTGCCAGCAGCAACGCTTGGCAGGGCTACGAGCAGTACTTC	CASSNAWQGYEQYF
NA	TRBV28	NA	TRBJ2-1	TGTGCCACGGTCGCGAGCTCCTACAATGAGCAGTTCTTC	CATVASSYNEQFF
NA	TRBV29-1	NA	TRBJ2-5	TGCAGCGTTGCGGGTACGGTTCAAGAGACCCAGTACTTC	CSVAGTVQETQYF
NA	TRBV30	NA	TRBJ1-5	TGTGCCTGGAGTACCGGACGACAGCCCCAGCATTTT	CAWSTGRQPQHF
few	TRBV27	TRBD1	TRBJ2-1	TGTGCCAGCAGTCGGGACAGGTTAAAGTACAATGAGCAGTTCTTC	CASSRDRLKYNEQFF
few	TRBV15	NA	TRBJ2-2	TGTGCCACCAGCTACAGGTCGCCAGGGCTCACCGGGGAGCTGTTTTTT	CATSYRSPGLTGELFF
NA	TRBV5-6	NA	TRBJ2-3	TGTGCCAGCAGCCTACAACAGGGAACGCAGTATTTT	CASSLQQGTQYF
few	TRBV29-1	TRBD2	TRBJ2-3	TGCAGCGTGGCGAAGAGAGCGGGATGGTCAGATACGCAGTATTTT	CSVAKRAGWSDTQYF
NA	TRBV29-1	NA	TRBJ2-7	TGCAGCGTTGAAGATCGCCGGCGCCAGTACTTC	CSVEDRRRQYF
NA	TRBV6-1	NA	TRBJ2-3	TGTGCCAGCAGTGCAGACTTCCTATCTAGCACAGATACGCAGTATTTT	CASSADFLSSTDTQYF
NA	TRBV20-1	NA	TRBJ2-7	TGCAGTGCTAGTGGTGCGTACGAGCAGTACTTC	CSASGAYEQYF
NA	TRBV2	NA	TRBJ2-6	TGTGCCAGCAGGGATGGGGCCAACGTCCTGACTTTC	CASRDGANVLTF